The 6 T cell receptor beta chains below all came from one sample that was sequenced in a study of T cells in Graves' hyperthyroidism and ophthalmopathy. The source material, RNA transcripts, was used to amplify TCR beta CDR3 regions. HTBI primers drove first-round RT-PCR of the TCR CDR3. TCRdb used MiXCR to reprocess the multiplex PCR reads, holding one entry per CDR3 protein. The sample records hundreds of thousands of distinct CDR3 sequences, over 20% being singletons. The sample taken for sequencing was blood. The receptors derive from a young man with Graves' ophthalmopathy.

This clonotype appeared a few times. The chain has TRBV15 and TRBJ2-5; D gene ambiguous. CDR1 and CDR2 (germline): LNHNV, YYDKDF (reference sequence). This CDR3 contains 13 residues. Trimming left V 0 bases short and J 5 bases short, with 7 bases between. The chain's CDR3 is CATSREPGETQYF. CDR3 nucleotide sequence: TGTGCCACCAGCAGAGAGCCTGGCGAGACCCAGTACTTC.

This clonotype has ten or more counts. This sequence joins TRBV3-1 and TRBJ1-2, with 10 positions matching TRBD1. CDR3 length: 17 amino acids. CDR1 LGHDT and CDR2 YNNKEL come from the germline V gene (reference sequence). V was clipped by 3 bases and J by 3 bases; unmatched bases: 10. CDR3 sequence (DNA): TGTGCCAGCAGCCAGACGGACAGGGGGGGCCTCTACTATGGCTACACCTTC. It translates to CASSQTDRGGLYYGYTF.

This clonotype has at least ten counts. This sequence joins TRBV6-1 and TRBJ2-7; no definite D call. This CDR3 comprises 13 residues. V lost 4 bases to trimming and J lost 6 bases, with 13 bases between them. Germline loops: CDR1 MNHNS, CDR2 SASEGT. CDR3 DNA: TGTGCCAGCAGTGCGTCTAGTCGTCCCGAGCAGTACTTC. Its protein product is CASSASSRPEQYF.

This clonotype was detected ten times or more. The chain joins TRBV18 to TRBJ1-4; 9 bases line up with TRBD1. CDR1 KGHSH and CDR2 LQKENI come from the germline V gene. The CDR3 is made up of 14 amino acids. V was clipped by 6 bases and J by 4 bases; unmatched bases: 3. The CDR3 loop is CASSPGQGNEKLFF. The DNA for the CDR3 is TGTGCCAGCTCCCCGGGACAGGGTAATGAAAAACTGTTTTTT. Full variable domain (outside the CDR3, taken from reference TRBV18 and TRBJ1-4): NAGVMQNPRHLVRRRGQEARLRCSPMKGHSHVYWYRQLPEEGLKFMVYLQKENIIDESGMPKERFSAEFPKEGPSILRIQQVVRGDSAAYFCASSPGQGNEKLFFGSGTQLSVL.

This rearrangement joins TRBV20-1 to TRBJ2-1, with D perhaps given as TRBD1 or TRBD2 (5 bases each). CDR1 DFQATT and CDR2 SNEGSKA come from the germline V gene (reference sequence). The V end was cut by 5 bases, the J end by 9 bases, with 14 bases between. This CDR3 comprises 12 residues. CDR3 bases: TGCAGTGCTCCCCAATCCGGGACTGAGCAGTTCTTC. Its protein is CSAPQSGTEQFF.

The chain uses TRBV4-1 and TRBJ2-5; 8 nucleotides match TRBD1. V lost 1 base, J lost 1 base, and 5 bases stayed unmatched. CDR1 and CDR2 (germline): MGHRA, YSYEKL. The CDR3 is 16 residues long. The CDR3 sequence is CASSQVGQGAQETQYF. The CDR3 DNA sequence: TGCGCCAGCAGCCAAGTAGGCCAGGGGGCCCAAGAGACCCAGTACTTC.